The present T cell receptor (beta chain) was sequenced within a study of cytomegalovirus exposure and HLA in healthy donors. Concerning this clone itself: Its target is not known.

Study-level points and caveats: Overall, around 160 TCR beta chains were annotated as cytomegalovirus-associated.

Trimming stripped 8 bases from V and 1 base from J, with 17 bases between. Germline V gene sequence: CDR1 LNHDA, CDR2 SQIVND (reference sequence). The CDR3 consists of 15 residues. PCR used 60 Vbeta primers and 13 Jbeta primers. The protocol was immunoSEQ multiplex PCR, while the TCRdb copy is restricted to in-frame clones and leaves out a portion. The data show about 200,000 clones, around 79% seen once. This chain links TRBV19 with TRBJ1-1, with a weak D call TRBD1 (5 bases). This clonotype was obtained from a male donor in good health and CMV-seronegative. The specimen was PBMCs. The CDR3 region is CASHPPRTGNTEAFF. CDR3 DNA sequence: TGTGCCAGTCACCCACCTCGCACAGGGAACACTGAAGCTTTCTTT.